This T cell receptor (beta chain) is drawn from a study of blood T cell repertoires in COVID-19. The overall study: The analysed material was cDNA or gDNA that came from T cells, B-cell-depleted T cells, or PBMCs.

This CDR3 contains 14 residues. The V end was cut by 6 bases, the J end by 12 bases, with 20 bases between. Germline V gene lookup returns CDR1 SNHLY and CDR2 FYNNEI. Produced via immunoSEQ multiplex PCR; TCRdb's table is partial and in-frame only. The data show some 130,000 clones, approximately 88% seen once. The specimen sequenced was PBMCs or T cells enriched from blood (not recorded which). This receptor was identified in a man aged 40-49 years with acute COVID-19. The chain combines TRBV2 with TRBJ1-4, with D possibly TRBD1 on 5 matching bases. As DNA, the CDR3 is TGTGCCAGCAGGCCCCCGCCTTCTCTAGGGGAACTGTTTTTT. Encoded protein: CASRPPPSLGELFF.